Listed below are T cell receptor beta chains from one sample, sequenced in a study of T cell responses to AZD1222 COVID-19 vaccine. Data came from immunoSEQ multiplex PCR; TCRdb stores just in-frame clones and leaves some out. The data hold tens of thousands of clones, with roughly 91% observed a single time. Sequencing used peripheral blood, obtained on day 0 of MenACWY control vaccination. The origin of the receptors is an adult in good health. The conserved cysteine and the conserved F or W are not part of the CDR3 here.

cdr3_aa j_call v_call
AWSAGLNQPQH TRBJ1-5 TRBV30
ASSPRQGNTIY TRBJ1-3 TRBV5-4
ASSQEGQGAQGQY TRBJ2-7 TRBV4-3
SAREDTGYT TRBJ1-2 TRBV20-1
ASNRVAGEAEQF TRBJ2-1 TRBV9
ASSLGLAGEETQY TRBJ2-5 TRBV11-2
ASSWGGGTEAF TRBJ1-1 TRBV28
ASSLVAGGLNEQF TRBJ2-1 TRBV11-3
ASSSRTGNYGYT TRBJ1-2 TRBV7-9
ASSLLASTGIYGYT TRBJ1-2 TRBV27
ASNIEGAGNQPQH TRBJ1-5 TRBV19
SVEDQARAMNTEAF TRBJ1-1 TRBV29-1
ATIASGGLHNEQF TRBJ2-1 TRBV15